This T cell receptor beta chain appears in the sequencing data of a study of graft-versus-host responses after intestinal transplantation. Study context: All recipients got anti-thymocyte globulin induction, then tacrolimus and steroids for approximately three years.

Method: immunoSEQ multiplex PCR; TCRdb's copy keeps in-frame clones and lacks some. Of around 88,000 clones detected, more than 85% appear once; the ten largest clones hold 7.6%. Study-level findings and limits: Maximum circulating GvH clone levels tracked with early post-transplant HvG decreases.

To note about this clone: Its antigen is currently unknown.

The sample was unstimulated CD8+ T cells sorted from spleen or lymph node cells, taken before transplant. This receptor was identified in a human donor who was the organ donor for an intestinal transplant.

The chain's CDR3 is CASSRDPLGRASYEQYF. The CDR3 coding sequence is TGCGCCAGCAGCCGGGACCCTCTGGGCAGGGCTTCTTACGAGCAGTACTTC. V and J are TRBV4-1 and TRBJ2-7; D assignment may be TRBD1 or TRBD2 (5 bases each). The CDR3 spans 17 residues. V was pared by 4 bases and J by 4 bases, with 23 bases between. Germline CDR1 MGHRA, CDR2 YSYEKL.